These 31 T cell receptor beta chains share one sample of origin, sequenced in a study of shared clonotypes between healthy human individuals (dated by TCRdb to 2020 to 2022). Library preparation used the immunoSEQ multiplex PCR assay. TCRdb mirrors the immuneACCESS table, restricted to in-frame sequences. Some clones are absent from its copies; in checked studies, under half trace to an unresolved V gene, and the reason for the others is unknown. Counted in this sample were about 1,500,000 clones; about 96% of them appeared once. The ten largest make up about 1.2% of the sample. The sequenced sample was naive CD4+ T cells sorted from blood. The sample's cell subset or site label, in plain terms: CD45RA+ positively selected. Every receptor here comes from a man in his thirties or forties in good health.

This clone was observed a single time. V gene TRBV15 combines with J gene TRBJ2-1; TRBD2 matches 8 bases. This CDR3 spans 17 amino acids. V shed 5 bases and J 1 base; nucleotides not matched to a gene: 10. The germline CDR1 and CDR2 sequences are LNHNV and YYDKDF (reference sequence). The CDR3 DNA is TGTGCCACCAGCTTACGAAGCGGGAGTATTTCCTACAATGAGCAGTTCTTC. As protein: CATSLRSGSISYNEQFF.

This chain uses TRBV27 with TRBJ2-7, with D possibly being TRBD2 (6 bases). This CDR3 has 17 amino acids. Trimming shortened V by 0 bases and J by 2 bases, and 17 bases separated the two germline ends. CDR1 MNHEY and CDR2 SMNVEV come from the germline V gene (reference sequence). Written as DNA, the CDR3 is TGTGCCAGCAGTTTATCTGGGTGGGCGGGAACGACCTACGAGCAGTACTTC. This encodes CASSLSGWAGTTYEQYF.

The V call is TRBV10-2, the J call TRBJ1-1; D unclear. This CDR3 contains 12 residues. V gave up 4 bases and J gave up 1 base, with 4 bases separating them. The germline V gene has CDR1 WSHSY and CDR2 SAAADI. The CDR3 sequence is CASSGRNTEAFF. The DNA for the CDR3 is TGCGCCAGCAGTGGCAGGAACACTGAAGCTTTCTTT.

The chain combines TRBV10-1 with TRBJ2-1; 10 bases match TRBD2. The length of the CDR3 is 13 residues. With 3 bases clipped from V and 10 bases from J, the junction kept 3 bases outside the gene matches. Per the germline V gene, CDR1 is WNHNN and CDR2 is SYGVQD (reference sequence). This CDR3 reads CASSETLAGEQFF. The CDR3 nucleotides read TGCGCCAGCAGTGAAACACTAGCGGGGGAGCAGTTCTTC.

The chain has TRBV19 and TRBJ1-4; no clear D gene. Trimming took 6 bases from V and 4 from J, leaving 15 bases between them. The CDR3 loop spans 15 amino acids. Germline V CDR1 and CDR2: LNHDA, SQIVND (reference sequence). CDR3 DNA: TGTGCCAGTAGCCTACAGCCGACCCTTAATGAAAAACTGTTTTTT. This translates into CASSLQPTLNEKLFF.

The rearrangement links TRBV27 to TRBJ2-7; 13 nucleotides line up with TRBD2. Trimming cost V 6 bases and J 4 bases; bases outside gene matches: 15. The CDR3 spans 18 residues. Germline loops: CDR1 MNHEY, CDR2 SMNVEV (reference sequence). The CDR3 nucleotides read TGTGCCAGCAGGAAACGGGACAGGACTAGCGGGAGAGGGTACGAGCAGTACTTC. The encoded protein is CASRKRDRTSGRGYEQYF.

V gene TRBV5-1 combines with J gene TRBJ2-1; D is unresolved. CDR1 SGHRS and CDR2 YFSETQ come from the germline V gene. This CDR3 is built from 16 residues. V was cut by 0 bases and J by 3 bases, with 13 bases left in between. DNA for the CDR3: TGCGCCAGCAGCTTGGCCAGTTATAGGATCTACAATGAGCAGTTCTTC. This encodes CASSLASYRIYNEQFF.

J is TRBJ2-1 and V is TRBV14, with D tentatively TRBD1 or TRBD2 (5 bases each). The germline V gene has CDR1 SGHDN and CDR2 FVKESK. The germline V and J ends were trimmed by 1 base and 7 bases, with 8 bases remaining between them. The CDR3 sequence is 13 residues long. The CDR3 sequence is CASSQAWGNEQFF. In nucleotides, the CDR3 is TGTGCCAGCAGCCAAGCGTGGGGGAATGAGCAGTTCTTC.

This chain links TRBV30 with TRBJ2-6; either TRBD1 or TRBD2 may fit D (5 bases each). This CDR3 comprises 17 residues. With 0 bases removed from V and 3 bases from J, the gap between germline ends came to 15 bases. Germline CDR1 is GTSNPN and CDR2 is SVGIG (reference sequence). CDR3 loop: CAWSVRDPYFGANVLTF. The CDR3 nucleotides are TGTGCCTGGAGTGTACGGGACCCTTATTTTGGGGCCAACGTCCTGACTTTC.

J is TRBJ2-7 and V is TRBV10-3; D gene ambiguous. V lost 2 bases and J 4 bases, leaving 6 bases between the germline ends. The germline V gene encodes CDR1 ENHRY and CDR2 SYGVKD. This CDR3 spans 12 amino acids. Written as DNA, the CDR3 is TGTGCCATCAGTGAGACCAAATACGAGCAGTACTTC. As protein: CAISETKYEQYF.

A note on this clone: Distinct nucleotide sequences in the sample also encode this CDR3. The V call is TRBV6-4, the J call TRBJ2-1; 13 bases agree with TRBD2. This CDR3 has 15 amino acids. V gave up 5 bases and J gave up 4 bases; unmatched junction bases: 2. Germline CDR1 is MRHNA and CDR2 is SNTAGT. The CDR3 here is CASSRLAGGYNEQFF. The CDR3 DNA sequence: TGTGCCAGCAGTAGACTAGCGGGAGGTTACAATGAGCAGTTCTTC.

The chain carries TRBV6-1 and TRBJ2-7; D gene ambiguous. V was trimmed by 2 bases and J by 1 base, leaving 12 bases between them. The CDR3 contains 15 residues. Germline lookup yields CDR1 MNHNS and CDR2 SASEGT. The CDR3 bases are TGTGCCAGCAGTGAAAGGAAGGGAAAATCCTACGAGCAGTACTTC. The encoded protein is CASSERKGKSYEQYF.

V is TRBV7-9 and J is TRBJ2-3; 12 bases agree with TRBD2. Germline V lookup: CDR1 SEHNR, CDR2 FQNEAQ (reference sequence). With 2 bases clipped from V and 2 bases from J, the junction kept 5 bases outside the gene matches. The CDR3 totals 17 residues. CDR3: CASSLWLAGGTTDTQYF. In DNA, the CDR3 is TGTGCCAGCAGCTTATGGCTAGCGGGGGGGACCACAGATACGCAGTATTTT.

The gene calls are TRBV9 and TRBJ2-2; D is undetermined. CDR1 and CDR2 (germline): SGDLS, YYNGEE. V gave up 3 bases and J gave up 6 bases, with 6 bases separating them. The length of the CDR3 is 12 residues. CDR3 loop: CASSDLSGELFF. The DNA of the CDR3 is TGTGCCAGCAGCGACCTATCCGGGGAGCTGTTTTTT.

CDR3 protein: CASSVTMGGVQYF. CDR3 in DNA: TGTGCCAGCAGCGTGACAATGGGGGGAGTGCAGTACTTC. The rearrangement links TRBV9 to TRBJ2-7; D might be TRBD2 (6 bases). CDR1 and CDR2 (germline): SGDLS, YYNGEE. V lost 2 bases and J lost 9, with 15 bases in between. The CDR3 contains 13 residues.

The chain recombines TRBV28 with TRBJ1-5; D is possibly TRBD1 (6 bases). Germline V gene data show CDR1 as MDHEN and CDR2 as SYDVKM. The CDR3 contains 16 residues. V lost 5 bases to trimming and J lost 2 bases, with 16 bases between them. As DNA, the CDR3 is TGTGCCAGCAGTCCTTGGCGGGGGCCCGGCAATCAGCCCCAGCATTTT. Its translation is CASSPWRGPGNQPQHF.

In nucleotides, the CDR3 is TGTGCCAGCAGTTTTGGGGACAGGGCAGGTCAGCCCCAGCATTTT. As protein: CASSFGDRAGQPQHF. The chain joins TRBV28 to TRBJ1-5, with TRBD1 matching over 9 bases. Germline V CDR1 and CDR2: MDHEN, SYDVKM. This CDR3 contains 15 residues. V shed 3 bases, J shed 6 bases, and the junction held 6 bases outside the gene matches.

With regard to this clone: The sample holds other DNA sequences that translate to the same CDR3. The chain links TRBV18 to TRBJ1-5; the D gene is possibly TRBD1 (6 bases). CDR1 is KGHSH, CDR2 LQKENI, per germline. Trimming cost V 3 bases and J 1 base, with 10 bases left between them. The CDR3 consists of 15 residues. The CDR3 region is CASSPTGSSNQPQHF. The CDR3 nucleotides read TGTGCCAGCTCACCCACAGGGTCCAGCAATCAGCCCCAGCATTTT.

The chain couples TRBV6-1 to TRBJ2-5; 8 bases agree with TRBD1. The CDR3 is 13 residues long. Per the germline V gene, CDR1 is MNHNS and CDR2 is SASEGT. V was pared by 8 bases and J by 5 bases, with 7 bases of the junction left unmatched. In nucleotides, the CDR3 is TGTGCCAGCCGGAGACAGGGGTGGGAGACCCAGTACTTC. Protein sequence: CASRRQGWETQYF.

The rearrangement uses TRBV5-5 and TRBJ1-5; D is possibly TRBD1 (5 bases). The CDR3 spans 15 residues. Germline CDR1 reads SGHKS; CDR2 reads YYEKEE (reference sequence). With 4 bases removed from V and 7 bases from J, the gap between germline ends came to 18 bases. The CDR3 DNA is TGTGCCAGCAGCCGGCAGGGCCAGGGATCCCAGCCCCAGCATTTT. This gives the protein CASSRQGQGSQPQHF.

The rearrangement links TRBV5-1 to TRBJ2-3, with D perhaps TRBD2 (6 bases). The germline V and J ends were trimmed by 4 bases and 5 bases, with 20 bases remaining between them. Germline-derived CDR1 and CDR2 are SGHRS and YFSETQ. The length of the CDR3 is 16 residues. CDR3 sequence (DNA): TGCGCCAGCAGCCAGGACAATCTCGCGGGGATAGATACGCAGTATTTT. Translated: CASSQDNLAGIDTQYF.

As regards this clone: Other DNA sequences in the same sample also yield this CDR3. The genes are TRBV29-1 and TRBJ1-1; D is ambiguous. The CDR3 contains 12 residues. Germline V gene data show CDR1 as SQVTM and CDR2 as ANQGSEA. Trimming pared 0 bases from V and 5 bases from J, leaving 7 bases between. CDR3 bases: TGCAGCGTTGAAGATCCGGGGACTGAAGCTTTCTTT. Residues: CSVEDPGTEAFF.

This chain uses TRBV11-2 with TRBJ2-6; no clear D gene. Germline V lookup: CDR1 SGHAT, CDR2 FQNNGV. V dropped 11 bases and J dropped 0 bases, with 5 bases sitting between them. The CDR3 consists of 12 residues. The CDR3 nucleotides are TGTGCCTCCAACTCTGGGGCCAACGTCCTGACTTTC. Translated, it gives CASNSGANVLTF.

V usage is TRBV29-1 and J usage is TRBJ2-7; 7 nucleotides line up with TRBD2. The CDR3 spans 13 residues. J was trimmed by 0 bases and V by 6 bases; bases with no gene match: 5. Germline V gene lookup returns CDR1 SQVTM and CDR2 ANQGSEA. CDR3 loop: CSVGRRSSYEQYF. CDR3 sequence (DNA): TGCAGCGTCGGGAGGCGAAGCTCCTACGAGCAGTACTTC.

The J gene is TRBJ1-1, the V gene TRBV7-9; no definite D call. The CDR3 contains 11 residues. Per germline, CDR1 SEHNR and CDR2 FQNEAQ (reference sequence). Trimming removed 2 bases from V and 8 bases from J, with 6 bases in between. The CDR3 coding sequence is TGTGCCAGCAGCTTACCGGTCGAAGCTTTCTTT. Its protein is CASSLPVEAFF.

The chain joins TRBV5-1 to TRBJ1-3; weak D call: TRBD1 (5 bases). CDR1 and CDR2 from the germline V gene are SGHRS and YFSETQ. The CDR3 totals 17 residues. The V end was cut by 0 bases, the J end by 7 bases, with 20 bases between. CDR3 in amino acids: CASSLAALQVAGNTIYF. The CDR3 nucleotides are TGCGCCAGCAGCTTGGCCGCTTTACAGGTCGCGGGGAACACCATATATTTT.

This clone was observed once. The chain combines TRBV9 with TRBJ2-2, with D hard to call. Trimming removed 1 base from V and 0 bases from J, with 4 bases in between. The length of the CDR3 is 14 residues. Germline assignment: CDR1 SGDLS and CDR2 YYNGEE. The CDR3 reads CASSVRANTGELFF. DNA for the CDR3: TGTGCCAGCAGCGTAAGAGCGAACACCGGGGAGCTGTTTTTT.

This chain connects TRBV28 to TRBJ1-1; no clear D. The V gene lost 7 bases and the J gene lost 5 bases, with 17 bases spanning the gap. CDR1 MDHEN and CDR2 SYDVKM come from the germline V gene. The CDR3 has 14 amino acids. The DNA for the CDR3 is TGTGCCAGCAAAGGGCCGGGGTCGGAAACTGAAGCTTTCTTT. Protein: CASKGPGSETEAFF.

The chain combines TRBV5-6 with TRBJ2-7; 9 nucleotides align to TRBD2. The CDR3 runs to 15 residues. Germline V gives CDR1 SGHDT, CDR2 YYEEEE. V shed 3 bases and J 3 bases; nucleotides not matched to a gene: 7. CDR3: CASSSRTSESYEQYF. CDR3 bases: TGTGCCAGCAGCTCGCGGACTAGCGAAAGCTACGAGCAGTACTTC.

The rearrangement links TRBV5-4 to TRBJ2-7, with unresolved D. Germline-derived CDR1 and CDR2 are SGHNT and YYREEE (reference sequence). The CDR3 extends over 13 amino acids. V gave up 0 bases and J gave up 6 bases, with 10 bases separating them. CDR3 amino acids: CASSLGELGEQYF. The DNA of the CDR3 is TGTGCCAGCAGCTTGGGGGAACTCGGCGAGCAGTACTTC.

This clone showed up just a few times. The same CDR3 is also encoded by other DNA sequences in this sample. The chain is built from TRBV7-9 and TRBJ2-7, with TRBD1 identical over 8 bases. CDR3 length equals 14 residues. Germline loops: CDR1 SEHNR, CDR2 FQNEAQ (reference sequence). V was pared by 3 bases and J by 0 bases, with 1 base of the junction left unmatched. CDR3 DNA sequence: TGTGCCAGCAGCTTCACAGGGGGCTCCTACGAGCAGTACTTC. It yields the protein CASSFTGGSYEQYF.